This record concerns one TCR beta chain sequence. Its antigen is not known. TCRdb fed the 5' RACE reads into MiXCR, producing one record per CDR3 protein. The sample comprises roughly 370,000 distinct CDR3 sequences, more than 20% of which are singletons, and around 16% rests with the top ten. The CDR3 has 13 residues. V was clipped by 1 base and J by 8 bases; unmatched bases: 3. The V gene's germline CDR1 is SGHTA and CDR2 FQGNSA. These data are taken from a study of CD8 T cells in ankylosing spondylitis. Study findings and constraints: Seemingly characteristic of ankylosing spondylitis blood was a TCR beta motif consisting of fewer than 10 highly homologous variants.

This receptor was obtained from a male donor with ankylosing spondylitis. The sequencing input was blood, either unsorted or a sorted T cell fraction (not recorded which). The V and J genes are TRBV7-2 and TRBJ2-3, with TRBD2 identical over 7 bases. The CDR3 nucleotides are TGTGCCAGCAGCTTAGAGGCGGGAGTTACGCAGTATTTT. Translation gives CASSLEAGVTQYF. Using reference TRBV7-2 and TRBJ2-3 for the parts outside the CDR3, the full variable domain is GAGVSQSPSNKVTEKGKDVELRCDPISGHTALYWYRQSLGQGLEFLIYFQGNSAPDKSGLPSDRFSAERTGGSVSTLTIQRTQQEDSAVYLCASSLEAGVTQYFGPGTRLTVL.